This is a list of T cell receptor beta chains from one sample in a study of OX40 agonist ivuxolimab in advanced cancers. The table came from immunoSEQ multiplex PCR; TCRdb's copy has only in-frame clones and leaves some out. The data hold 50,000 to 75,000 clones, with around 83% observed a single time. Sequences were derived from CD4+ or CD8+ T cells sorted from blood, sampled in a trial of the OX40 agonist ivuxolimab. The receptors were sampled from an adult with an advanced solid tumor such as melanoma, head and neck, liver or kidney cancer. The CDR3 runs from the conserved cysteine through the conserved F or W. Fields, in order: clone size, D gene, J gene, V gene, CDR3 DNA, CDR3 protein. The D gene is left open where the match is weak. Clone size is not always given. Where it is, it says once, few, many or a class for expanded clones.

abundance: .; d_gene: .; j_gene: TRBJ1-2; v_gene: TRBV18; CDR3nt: TGTGCCAGCTCACCACTTGAAACCAGCTATGGCTACACCTTC; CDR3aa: CASSPLETSYGYTF
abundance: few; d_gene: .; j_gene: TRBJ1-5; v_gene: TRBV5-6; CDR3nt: TGTGCCAGCAGCCCCGGACGGGACATAGATCAGCCCCAGCATTTT; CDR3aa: CASSPGRDIDQPQHF
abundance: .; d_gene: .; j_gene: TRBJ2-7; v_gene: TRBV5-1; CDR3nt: TGCGCCAGCAGCTCCCGGGCCTACGAGCAGTACTTC; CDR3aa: CASSSRAYEQYF
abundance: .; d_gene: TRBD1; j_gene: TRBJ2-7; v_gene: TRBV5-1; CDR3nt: TGCGCCAGCAGCACCGACAGGGTTTCGGACGAGCAGTACTTC; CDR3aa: CASSTDRVSDEQYF
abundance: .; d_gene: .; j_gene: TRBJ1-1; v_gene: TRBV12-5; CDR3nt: TGTGCTAGTGGTTTACCCGCCGGGACGTTGAACACTGAAGCTTTCTTT; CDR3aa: CASGLPAGTLNTEAFF
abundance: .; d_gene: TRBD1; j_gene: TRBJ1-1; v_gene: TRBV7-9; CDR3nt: TGTGCCAGCAGGGTGGGACAGGGGAACACTGAAGCTTTCTTT; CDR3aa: CASRVGQGNTEAFF
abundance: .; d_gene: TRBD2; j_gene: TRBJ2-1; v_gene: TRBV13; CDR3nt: TGTGCCAGCAGCTTAGGGGGAGGGAACAATGAGCAGTTCTTC; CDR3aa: CASSLGGGNNEQFF
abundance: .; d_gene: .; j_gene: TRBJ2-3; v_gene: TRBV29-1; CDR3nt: TGCAGCGTTGAAGAGGGGCAGGGTATCCCAGATACGCAGTATTTT; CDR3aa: CSVEEGQGIPDTQYF
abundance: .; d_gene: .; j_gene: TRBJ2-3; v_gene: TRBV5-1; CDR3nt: TGCGCCAGCAGCCAACCGATGGGCAGCACAGATACGCAGTATTTT; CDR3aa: CASSQPMGSTDTQYF
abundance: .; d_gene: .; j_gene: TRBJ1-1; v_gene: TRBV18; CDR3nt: TGTGCCAGCTCATTCTTAGGGACTGAAGCTTTCTTT; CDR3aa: CASSFLGTEAFF
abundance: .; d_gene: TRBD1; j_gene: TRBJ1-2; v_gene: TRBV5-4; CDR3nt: TGTGCCAGCAGATCGACAGGGAAGTCTAACTATGGCTACACCTTC; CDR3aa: CASRSTGKSNYGYTF
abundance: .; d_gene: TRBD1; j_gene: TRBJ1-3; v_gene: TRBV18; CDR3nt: TGTGCCAGCTCACCGGATTTCCGGGACAGGGTCTCTGGAAACACCATATATTTT; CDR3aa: CASSPDFRDRVSGNTIYF
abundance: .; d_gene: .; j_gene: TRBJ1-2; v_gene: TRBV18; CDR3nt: TGTGCCAGCTCACACGAAGGGGCAGTCCATGGCTACACCTTC; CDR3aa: CASSHEGAVHGYTF
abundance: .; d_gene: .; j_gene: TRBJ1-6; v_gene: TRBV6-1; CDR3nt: TGTGCCAGCAAGGATCGGCCGGGGACGGCTTCACCCCTCCACTTT; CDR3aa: CASKDRPGTASPLHF
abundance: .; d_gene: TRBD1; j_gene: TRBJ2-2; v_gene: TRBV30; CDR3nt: TGTGCCTCTCGGTACGGGACAGGGAGGGCCGGGGAGCTGTTTTTT; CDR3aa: CASRYGTGRAGELFF
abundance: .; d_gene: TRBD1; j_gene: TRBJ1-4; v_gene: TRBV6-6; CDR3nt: TGTGCCAGCAGTTACTCTGGACAGGCAACTAATGAAAAACTGTTTTTT; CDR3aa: CASSYSGQATNEKLFF
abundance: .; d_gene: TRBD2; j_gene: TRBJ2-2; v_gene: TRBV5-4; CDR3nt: TGTGCCAGCAGCTCCCCCGTGATAGCGGGGAAAGGGGAGCTGTTTTTT; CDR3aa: CASSSPVIAGKGELFF
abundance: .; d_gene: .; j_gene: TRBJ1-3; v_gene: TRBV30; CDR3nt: TGTGCCTGGACCCAACCTAACGGCGTTCGGGGAAACACCATATATTTT; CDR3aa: CAWTQPNGVRGNTIYF
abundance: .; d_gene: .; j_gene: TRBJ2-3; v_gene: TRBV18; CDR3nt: TGTGCCAGCTCACCTCCTTTGGGGACGGCGATCACTAGCACAGATACGCAGTATTTT; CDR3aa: CASSPPLGTAITSTDTQYF
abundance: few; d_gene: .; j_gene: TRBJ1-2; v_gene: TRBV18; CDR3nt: TGTGCCAGCTCACCATTCAAAGGCGATATCTATGGCTACACCTTC; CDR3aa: CASSPFKGDIYGYTF
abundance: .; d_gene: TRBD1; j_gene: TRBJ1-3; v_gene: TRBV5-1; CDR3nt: TGCGCCAGCAGCTTGGCCCCGACAGGGTCTGGAAACACCATATATTTT; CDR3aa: CASSLAPTGSGNTIYF
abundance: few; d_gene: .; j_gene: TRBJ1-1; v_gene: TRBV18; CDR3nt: TGTGCCAGCTCTAAGGTCGACACTGAAGCTTTCTTT; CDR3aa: CASSKVDTEAFF
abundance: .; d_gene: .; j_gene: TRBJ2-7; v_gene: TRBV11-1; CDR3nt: TGTGCCAGCAGCTTAGAAGCCCGGACAGCTACAAACTACGAGCAGTACTTC; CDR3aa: CASSLEARTATNYEQYF